The 29 T cell receptor beta chains reported below all come from one sample, sequenced in a study of graft-versus-host responses after intestinal transplantation. These TCRs are of unknown antigen specificity. Method: immunoSEQ multiplex PCR; TCRdb's copy keeps in-frame clones and lacks some. The data show about 35,000 clones, over 85% seen once. This material consisted of unstimulated CD8+ T cells sorted from spleen or lymph node cells, taken before transplant. These TCRs come from a human donor who was the organ donor for an intestinal transplant.

The CDR3 spells CASSVGGSPQETQYF. CDR3 DNA sequence: TGTGCCAGCAGCGTAGGCGGGAGTCCCCAAGAGACCCAGTACTTC. This chain connects TRBV9 to TRBJ2-5; 7 bases are shared with TRBD2. After removal of 0 bases from V and 1 base from J, the junction contained 3 bases not matched to a gene. Germline-derived CDR1 and CDR2 are SGDLS and YYNGEE. The CDR3 totals 15 residues.

The gene calls are TRBV15 and TRBJ2-3; D gene uncertain. This CDR3 has 15 amino acids. Germline CDR1 and CDR2: LNHNV and YYDKDF (reference sequence). The ends were cut back, 5 bases at V and 0 bases at J, with 12 bases in the middle. The CDR3 sequence: CATSWQRGSTDTQYF. DNA of the CDR3: TGTGCCACCAGCTGGCAGCGAGGTAGCACAGATACGCAGTATTTT.

This rearrangement joins TRBV4-3 to TRBJ2-5; possibly TRBD2 for D (6 bases). Trimming removed 0 bases from V and 5 bases from J, with 10 bases in between. Germline V gene lookup returns CDR1 LGHNA and CDR2 YSLEER. The CDR3 consists of 14 residues. Written as DNA, the CDR3 is TGCGCCAGCAGCCAAGATACTAGCTATGAGACCCAGTACTTC. It translates to CASSQDTSYETQYF.

The chain links TRBV9 to TRBJ2-1; D is undetermined. Trimming removed 0 bases at V and 6 bases at J, with 4 bases between. Germline CDR1 reads SGDLS; CDR2 reads YYNGEE. The CDR3 contains 12 residues. The chain's CDR3 is CASSVAGNEQFF. The CDR3 nucleotides are TGTGCCAGCAGCGTAGCGGGCAATGAGCAGTTCTTC.

The DNA of the CDR3 is TGTGCCAGCAGTCCTTTTGGACAGGGACGGTACGAGCAGTACTTC. This codes for CASSPFGQGRYEQYF. The chain is built from TRBV28 and TRBJ2-7; 8 nucleotides align to TRBD1. Germline V CDR1 and CDR2: MDHEN, SYDVKM. J was trimmed by 4 bases and V by 5 bases; bases with no gene match: 10. The CDR3 runs to 15 residues.

V is TRBV28 and J is TRBJ2-7, with D possibly TRBD2 on 6 matching bases. V lost 5 bases, J lost 1 base, and 39 bases lay in between. CDR1 is MDHEN and CDR2 is SYDVKM in the germline V gene. The CDR3 consists of 23 residues. Here the CDR3 reads CASSPSTPPALFSGDAHSYEQYF. The CDR3 DNA reads TGTGCCAGCAGTCCTTCCACGCCCCCTGCTCTTTTCTCGGGGGATGCCCATTCCTACGAGCAGTACTTC.

The gene calls are TRBV7-6 and TRBJ1-2; no reliable D call. This CDR3 is built from 16 residues. Between the trimmed V and J ends, which lost 5 bases and 4 bases, there was a span of 20 bases. Germline assignment: CDR1 SGHVS and CDR2 FNYEAQ. CDR3 nucleotides: TGTGCCAGCAGCCCCGTGGACGCACCCCAGCTCTATGGCTACACCTTC. Translated, it gives CASSPVDAPQLYGYTF.

The chain employs TRBV4-3 and TRBJ2-1; the match to TRBD2 covers 8 bases. With V trimmed by 1 base and J by 8 bases, 7 bases remained unmatched. The germline V gene encodes CDR1 LGHNA and CDR2 YSLEER. The length of the CDR3 is 15 residues. CDR3 loop: CASSQGRGGLDEQFF. Written as DNA, the CDR3 is TGCGCCAGCAGCCAAGGACGGGGGGGACTTGATGAGCAGTTCTTC.

This clone was seen more than once but under ten times. It is likely a read error: a sequence one base away is far more abundant. The chain is built from TRBV13 and TRBJ2-3; no firm D call. This CDR3 has 10 amino acids. The V gene's germline CDR1 is PRHDT and CDR2 FYEKMQ (reference sequence). The CDR3 nucleotides read TGTTCCAGCAGTACAGATACGCAGTATTTT. Its translation: CSSSTDTQYF.

The V gene is TRBV7-9, the J gene TRBJ2-7, with 9 bases that match TRBD2. Germline loops: CDR1 SEHNR, CDR2 FQNEAQ (reference sequence). V shed 0 bases, J shed 2 bases, and the junction held 5 bases outside the gene matches. CDR3 length: 16 residues. Here the CDR3 reads CASSLATSGPTYEQYF. CDR3 DNA sequence: TGTGCCAGCAGCTTAGCTACTAGCGGGCCTACCTACGAGCAGTACTTC.

This sequence joins TRBV4-1 and TRBJ2-7; no definite D call. V was clipped by 0 bases and J by 4 bases, with 13 bases between them. Germline V gives CDR1 MGHRA, CDR2 YSYEKL. The CDR3 contains 15 residues. This CDR3 is CASSQESSSSYEQYF. The CDR3, as DNA: TGCGCCAGCAGCCAAGAAAGCTCCAGTTCTTACGAGCAGTACTTC.

The genes are TRBV13 and TRBJ2-3; D not certain. Germline V gives CDR1 PRHDT, CDR2 FYEKMQ (reference sequence). This CDR3 has 14 amino acids. Deletions cut 0 bases from V and 1 base from J, with 5 bases between. CDR3 sequence reads: CASSLGGGTDTQYF. CDR3 sequence (DNA): TGTGCCAGCAGCTTAGGAGGTGGCACAGATACGCAGTATTTT. Based on the CDR3 plus reference TRBV13 and TRBJ2-3, the full variable domain is AAGVIQSPRHLIKEKRETATLKCYPIPRHDTVYWYQQGPGQDPQFLISFYEKMQSDKGSIPDRFSAQQFSDYHSELNMSSLELGDSALYFCASSLGGGTDTQYFGPGTRLTVL.

Note on this clone: Other nucleotide sequences in the sample specify the same CDR3. V and J are TRBV9 and TRBJ2-2; D is possibly TRBD2 (5 bases). This CDR3 has 14 residues. V was trimmed by 3 bases and J by 8 bases, leaving 14 bases between them. Germline CDR1 reads SGDLS; CDR2 reads YYNGEE. CDR3 sequence reads: CASSGGLSGGELFF. For the CDR3, the DNA is TGTGCCAGCAGCGGGGGTCTGAGCGGTGGGGAGCTGTTTTTT.

The chain has TRBV4-1 and TRBJ2-3; 10 bases align to TRBD2. The CDR3 covers 17 residues. The V and J ends lost 2 bases and 2 bases, in that order; junction bases with no gene match: 7. The germline V gene encodes CDR1 MGHRA and CDR2 YSYEKL. CDR3 nucleotides: TGCGCCAGCAGCCAAAAGGGAAGCGGGAGGGCCACAGATACGCAGTATTTT. It translates to CASSQKGSGRATDTQYF.

The chain recombines TRBV5-4 with TRBJ2-5; TRBD1 matches 7 bases. The germline V gene encodes CDR1 SGHNT and CDR2 YYREEE (reference sequence). There are 14 residues in the CDR3. The V gene end was trimmed by 3 bases and the J gene end by 5 bases; junction bases not matched to a gene: 7. The CDR3 reads CASSSDRMGETQYF. DNA of the CDR3: TGTGCCAGCAGCTCGGACAGGATGGGGGAGACCCAGTACTTC.

The CDR3 sequence: CASGRSTRPEGGYTF. In DNA, the CDR3 is TGTGCCAGCGGCAGATCGACACGGCCGGAGGGTGGCTACACCTTC. This chain connects TRBV25-1 to TRBJ1-2; D not certain. The germline V gene has CDR1 MGHDK and CDR2 SYGVNS. V was clipped by 8 bases and J by 7 bases, with 23 bases between them. The CDR3 spans 15 residues.

This chain joins TRBV29-1 and TRBJ2-3, with 12 bases identical to TRBD2. This CDR3 is 16 amino acids long. Per the germline V gene, CDR1 is SQVTM and CDR2 is ANQGSEA. J was trimmed by 3 bases and V by 4 bases; bases with no gene match: 8. The CDR3 DNA follows: TGCAGCGTTGGGCCCCCGGGGACTAGCGGGACAGATACGCAGTATTTT. Protein product: CSVGPPGTSGTDTQYF.

This chain connects TRBV4-2 to TRBJ2-1; D might be TRBD2 (6 bases). CDR3 length: 15 amino acids. Trimming shortened V by 1 base and J by 8 bases, and 15 bases separated the two germline ends. In germline, CDR1 is LGHNA, CDR2 YNFKEQ. CDR3 sequence (DNA): TGTGCCAGCAGCCAAGTACACCCGGGAGTTCATGAGCAGTTCTTC. Residues: CASSQVHPGVHEQFF.

V usage is TRBV5-6 and J usage is TRBJ2-3, with D unclear. Per germline, CDR1 SGHDT and CDR2 YYEEEE. CDR3 size: 14 residues. Trimming removed 0 bases at V and 4 bases at J, with 9 bases between. The CDR3 loop is CASSLVPEADTQYF. The CDR3 nucleotides read TGTGCCAGCAGCTTGGTCCCAGAGGCAGATACGCAGTATTTT.

The CDR3 nucleotides read TGTGCCAGCAGCTTATCCCCTCCGGGGAGGTTGGCCTACGAGCAGTACTTC. As protein: CASSLSPPGRLAYEQYF. The V call is TRBV7-8, the J call TRBJ2-7; tentative D call: TRBD2 (6 bases). V dropped 2 bases and J dropped 2 bases, with 19 bases sitting between them. The CDR3 runs to 17 residues. Germline V lookup: CDR1 SGHVS, CDR2 FQNEAQ.

The chain has TRBV19 and TRBJ2-7, with 9 positions matching TRBD1. The V gene end was trimmed by 5 bases and the J gene end by 1 base; junction bases not matched to a gene: 6. CDR1 LNHDA and CDR2 SQIVND come from the germline V gene (reference sequence). The CDR3 is made up of 15 amino acids. The chain's CDR3 is CASSLTGTGSYEQYF. The CDR3 DNA sequence: TGTGCCAGTAGTCTTACCGGGACAGGGTCCTACGAGCAGTACTTC.

J is TRBJ2-5 and V is TRBV27; tentative D call: TRBD2 (5 bases). The germline V gene has CDR1 MNHEY and CDR2 SMNVEV (reference sequence). This CDR3 spans 14 amino acids. Between the trimmed V and J ends, which lost 2 bases and 2 bases, there was a span of 9 bases. DNA of the CDR3: TGTGCCAGCAGTTTAATAGGAGGTCAAGAGACCCAGTACTTC. Protein sequence: CASSLIGGQETQYF.

The rearrangement uses TRBV19 and TRBJ1-5; unclear D gene. Germline values: CDR1 LNHDA, CDR2 SQIVND (reference sequence). V lost 3 bases to trimming and J lost 0 bases, with 9 bases between them. This CDR3 spans 15 amino acids. The CDR3 DNA follows: TGTGCCAGTAGTATTTCTGATTATAGCAATCAGCCCCAGCATTTT. Residues: CASSISDYSNQPQHF.

The rearrangement uses TRBV19 and TRBJ2-1; 12 bases agree with TRBD2. V was clipped by 1 base and J by 7 bases; unmatched bases: 5. Looked up from germline, CDR1 is LNHDA and CDR2 is SQIVND (reference sequence). There are 16 residues in the CDR3. DNA of the CDR3: TGTGCCAGTAGTATAGTGGGGCTAGCGGGAGGGAATGAGCAGTTCTTC. It yields the protein CASSIVGLAGGNEQFF.

The rearrangement links TRBV5-4 to TRBJ1-4; D is perhaps TRBD1 (5 bases). Germline values: CDR1 SGHNT, CDR2 YYREEE (reference sequence). V was cut by 7 bases and J by 3 bases, with 13 bases left in between. This CDR3 contains 14 residues. Here the CDR3 reads CASSSGGANEKLFF. The CDR3 DNA follows: TGTGCCAGCTCTTCGGGGGGAGCTAATGAAAAACTGTTTTTT.

This chain joins TRBV7-8 and TRBJ1-5, with D perhaps matching TRBD1 (6 bases). The CDR3 is 15 amino acids. The germline CDR1 and CDR2 sequences are SGHVS and FQNEAQ. Between the trimmed V and J ends, which lost 5 bases and 2 bases, there was a span of 13 bases. The CDR3 nucleotides read TGTGCCAGCAGCAGTACAGGGATGGGCAATCAGCCCCAGCATTTT. It translates to CASSSTGMGNQPQHF.

The chain carries TRBV21-1 and TRBJ1-1; the D segment call TRBD1 is taken from the table without a DNA check. TRBV21-1 is termed a pseudogene. This CDR3 has 18 amino acids. The CDR3 DNA is TGTGCCAGCAGCTCCAAGACGGAAAGCCAGGGGGCGAACACTGAAGCTTTCTTT. This codes for CASSSKTESQGANTEAFF.

Turning to this clone: An end of the junction differs from the germline gene, which may be a read error. The chain is built from TRBV7-6 and TRBJ1-3; D may be TRBD1 (5 bases). The length of the CDR3 is 16 residues. Germline CDR1 SGHVS, CDR2 FNYEAQ. CDR3 sequence reads: CASSVAPQGIGNTIYF. The CDR3 DNA reads TGTGCCAGCAGCGTAGCCCCCCAGGGTATCGGAAACACCATATATTTT.

V usage is TRBV10-3 and J usage is TRBJ1-3; a weak D match, TRBD1 (6 bases). V gave up 6 bases and J gave up 0 bases, with 12 bases separating them. CDR1 is ENHRY, CDR2 SYGVKD, per germline. This CDR3 is built from 15 residues. The CDR3 DNA reads as TGTGCCATCAGGGACAGCGACTCCTCTGGAAACACCATATATTTT. It codes for CAIRDSDSSGNTIYF.